What follows are 2 T cell receptor beta chains derived from one specimen sequenced in a study of CD8 T cells in Susac syndrome. Roughly 0.45 to 1 ug RNA was reverse transcribed with random hexamers. MiXCR was run by TCRdb on the immunoSEQ multiplex PCR reads, yielding one entry per CDR3 protein. The sample includes 70,000 or so distinct CDR3 sequences, approximately 94% of them seen just once. The sequenced material came from CD8+ T cells from PBMCs. The receptor set was obtained from a human donor with multiple sclerosis.

This rearrangement joins TRBV5-6 to TRBJ2-1, with 7 bases identical to TRBD2. This CDR3 region has 16 residues. The trim removed 1 base at V and 5 bases at J, leaving 9 bases unmatched. Germline loops: CDR1 SGHDT, CDR2 YYEEEE. CDR3 in DNA: TGTGCCAGCAGCTTGTTAACCCCGGGAGGTCACAATGAGCAGTTCTTC. The encoded protein is CASSLLTPGGHNEQFF.

V gene TRBV6-6 combines with J gene TRBJ2-7; 12 bases align to TRBD2. Germline CDR1 is MNHNY and CDR2 is SVGAGI (reference sequence). The trim removed 8 bases at V and 3 bases at J, leaving 8 bases unmatched. The length of the CDR3 is 15 residues. The CDR3 DNA follows: TGTGCCAGCCTCGTGACTAGCGGGGGCCGCTACGAGCAGTACTTC. This sequence encodes CASLVTSGGRYEQYF.